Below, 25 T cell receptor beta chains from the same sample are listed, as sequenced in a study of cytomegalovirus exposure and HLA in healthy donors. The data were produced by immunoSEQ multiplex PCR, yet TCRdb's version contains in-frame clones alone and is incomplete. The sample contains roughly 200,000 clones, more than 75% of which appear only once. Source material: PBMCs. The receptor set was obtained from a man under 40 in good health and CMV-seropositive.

DNA of the CDR3: TGTGCCAGCAGTGCCAGTGCGACTAATGAAAAACTGTTTTTT. It specifies CASSASATNEKLFF. The chain employs TRBV7-2 and TRBJ1-4; D call uncertain. Trimming took off 6 bases at V and 2 bases at J, with 10 bases between the two ends. CDR3 size: 14 residues. CDR1 is SGHTA and CDR2 is FQGNSA in the germline V gene.

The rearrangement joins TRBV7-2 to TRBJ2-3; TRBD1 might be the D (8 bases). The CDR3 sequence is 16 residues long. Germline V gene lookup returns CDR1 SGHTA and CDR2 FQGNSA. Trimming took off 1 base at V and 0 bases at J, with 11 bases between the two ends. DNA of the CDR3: TGTGCCAGCAGCTTAGACAGGGGGGGAAGCACAGATACGCAGTATTTT. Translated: CASSLDRGGSTDTQYF.

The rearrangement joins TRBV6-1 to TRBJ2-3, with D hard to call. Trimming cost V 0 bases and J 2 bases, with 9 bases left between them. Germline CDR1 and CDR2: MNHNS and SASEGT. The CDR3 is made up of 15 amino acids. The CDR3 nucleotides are TGTGCCAGCAGTGAAGCCCCCAGAAACACAGATACGCAGTATTTT. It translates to CASSEAPRNTDTQYF.

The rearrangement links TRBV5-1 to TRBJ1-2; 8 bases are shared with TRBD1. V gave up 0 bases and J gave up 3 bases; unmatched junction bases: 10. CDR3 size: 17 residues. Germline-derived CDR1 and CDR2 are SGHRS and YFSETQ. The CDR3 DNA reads TGCGCCAGCAGCTTGGTTGGTTTGGCAGGGGGCGACTATGGCTACACCTTC. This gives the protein CASSLVGLAGGDYGYTF.

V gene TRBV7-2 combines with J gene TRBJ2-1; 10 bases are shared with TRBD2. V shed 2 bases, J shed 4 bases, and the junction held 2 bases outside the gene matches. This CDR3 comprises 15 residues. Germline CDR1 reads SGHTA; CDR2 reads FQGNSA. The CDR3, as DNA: TGTGCCAGCAGCTTACTAGCGGGGGAGTACAATGAGCAGTTCTTC. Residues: CASSLLAGEYNEQFF.

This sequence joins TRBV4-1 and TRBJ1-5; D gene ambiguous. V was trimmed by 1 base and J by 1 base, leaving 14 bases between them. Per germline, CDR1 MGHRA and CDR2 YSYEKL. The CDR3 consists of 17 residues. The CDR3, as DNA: TGCGCCAGCAGCCAAGGTGCCGCTGGAGGAAGCAATCAGCCCCAGCATTTT. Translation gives CASSQGAAGGSNQPQHF.

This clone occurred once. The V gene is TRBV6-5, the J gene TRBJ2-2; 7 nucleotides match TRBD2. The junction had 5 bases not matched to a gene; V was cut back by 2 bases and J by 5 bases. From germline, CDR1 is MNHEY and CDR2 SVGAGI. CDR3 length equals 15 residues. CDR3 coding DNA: TGTGCCAGCAGTTACAGGGCTAGCGGTACCGGGGAGCTGTTTTTT. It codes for CASSYRASGTGELFF.

The DNA of the CDR3 is TGTGCCAGCATCCCGGGGGGTGAGCAGTTCTTC. This gives the protein CASIPGGEQFF. This rearrangement joins TRBV6-4 to TRBJ2-1, with 7 bases aligning to TRBD2. Germline CDR1 MRHNA, CDR2 SNTAGT. V shed 7 bases and J 9 bases; nucleotides not matched to a gene: 3. The CDR3 is 11 amino acids.

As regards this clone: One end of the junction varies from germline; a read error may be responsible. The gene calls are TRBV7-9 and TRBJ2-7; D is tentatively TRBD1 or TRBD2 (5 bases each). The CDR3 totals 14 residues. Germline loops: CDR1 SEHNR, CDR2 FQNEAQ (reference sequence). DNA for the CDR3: TGTGCCAGCAGCCTTACCGGGACCGCCTATGAGCAGTACTTC. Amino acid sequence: CASSLTGTAYEQYF. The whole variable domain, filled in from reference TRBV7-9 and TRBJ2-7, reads DTGVSQNPRHKITKRGQNVTFRCDPISEHNRLYWYRQTLGQGPEFLTYFQNEAQLEKSRLLSDRFSAERPKGSFSTLEIQRTEQGDSAMYLCASSLTGTAYEQYFGPGTRLTVT.

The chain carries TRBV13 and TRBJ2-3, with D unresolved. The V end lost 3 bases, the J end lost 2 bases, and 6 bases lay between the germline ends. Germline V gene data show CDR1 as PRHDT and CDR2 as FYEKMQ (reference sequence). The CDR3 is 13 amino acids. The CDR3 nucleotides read TGTGCCAGCAGCTTCGGGCCCACAGATACGCAGTATTTT. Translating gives CASSFGPTDTQYF.

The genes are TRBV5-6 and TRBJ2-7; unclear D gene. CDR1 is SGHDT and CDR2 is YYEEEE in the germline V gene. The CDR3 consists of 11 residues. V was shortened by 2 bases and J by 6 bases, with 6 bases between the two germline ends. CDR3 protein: CASSLEFEQYF. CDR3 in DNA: TGTGCCAGCAGCTTAGAGTTCGAGCAGTACTTC.

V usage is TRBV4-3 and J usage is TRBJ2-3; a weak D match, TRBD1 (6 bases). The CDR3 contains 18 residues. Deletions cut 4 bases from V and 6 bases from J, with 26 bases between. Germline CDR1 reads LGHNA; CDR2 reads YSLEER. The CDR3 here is CASSLSWSGLAQGDTQYF. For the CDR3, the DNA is TGCGCCAGCAGCCTCTCCTGGAGCGGATTAGCCCAGGGGGATACGCAGTATTTT.

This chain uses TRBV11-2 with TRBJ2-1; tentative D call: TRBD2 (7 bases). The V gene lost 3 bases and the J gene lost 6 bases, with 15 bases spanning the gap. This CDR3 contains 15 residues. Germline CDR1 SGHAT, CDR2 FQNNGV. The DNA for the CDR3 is TGTGCCAGCAGCTTGGCGGGGGCCTCTAGCAATGAGCAGTTCTTC. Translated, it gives CASSLAGASSNEQFF. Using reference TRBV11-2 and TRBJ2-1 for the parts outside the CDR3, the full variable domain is EAGVAQSPRYKIIEKRQSVAFWCNPISGHATLYWYQQILGQGPKLLIQFQNNGVVDDSQLPKDRFSAERLKGVDSTLKIQPAKLEDSAVYLCASSLAGASSNEQFFGPGTRLTVL.

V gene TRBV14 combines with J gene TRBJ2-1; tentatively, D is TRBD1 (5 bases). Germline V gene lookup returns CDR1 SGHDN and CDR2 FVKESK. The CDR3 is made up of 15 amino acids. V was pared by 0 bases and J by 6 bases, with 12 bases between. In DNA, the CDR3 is TGTGCCAGCAGCCAAGATGGGCTCACAGGCAATGAGCAGTTCTTC. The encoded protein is CASSQDGLTGNEQFF.

CDR3 in DNA: TGTGCCAGCAGCCCTGGGACTAGCGGAGTTCAGGATACGCAGTATTTT. This codes for CASSPGTSGVQDTQYF. The chain has TRBV5-6 and TRBJ2-3; TRBD2 agrees at 11 bases. The germline V gene has CDR1 SGHDT and CDR2 YYEEEE. This CDR3 spans 16 amino acids. V lost 4 bases to trimming and J lost 6 bases; unmatched junction nucleotides: 10.

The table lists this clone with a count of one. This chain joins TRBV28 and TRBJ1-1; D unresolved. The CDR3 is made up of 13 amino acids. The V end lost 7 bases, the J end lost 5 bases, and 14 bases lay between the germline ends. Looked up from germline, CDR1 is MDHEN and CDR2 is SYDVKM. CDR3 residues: CASTRDAVTEAFF. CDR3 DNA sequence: TGTGCCAGCACGCGGGATGCGGTAACTGAAGCTTTCTTT.

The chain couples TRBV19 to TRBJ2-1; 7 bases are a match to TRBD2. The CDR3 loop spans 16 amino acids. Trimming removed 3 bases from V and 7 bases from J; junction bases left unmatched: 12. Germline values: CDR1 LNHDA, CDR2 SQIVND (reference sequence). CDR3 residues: CASSMIRAGVQNEQFF. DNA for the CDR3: TGTGCCAGTAGTATGATTCGGGCGGGAGTCCAAAATGAGCAGTTCTTC.

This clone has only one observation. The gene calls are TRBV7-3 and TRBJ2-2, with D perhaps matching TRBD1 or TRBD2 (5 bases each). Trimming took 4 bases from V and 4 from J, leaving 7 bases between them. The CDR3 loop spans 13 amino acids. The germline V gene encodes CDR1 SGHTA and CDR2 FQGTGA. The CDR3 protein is CASSSGPTGELFF. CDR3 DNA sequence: TGTGCCAGCAGCTCGGGACCCACCGGGGAGCTGTTTTTT.

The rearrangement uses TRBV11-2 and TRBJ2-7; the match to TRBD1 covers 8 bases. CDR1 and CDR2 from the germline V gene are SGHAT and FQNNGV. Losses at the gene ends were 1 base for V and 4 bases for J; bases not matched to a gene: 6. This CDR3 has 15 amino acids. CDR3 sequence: CASSLAQGAGYEQYF. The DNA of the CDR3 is TGTGCCAGCAGCTTAGCGCAGGGGGCCGGATACGAGCAGTACTTC.

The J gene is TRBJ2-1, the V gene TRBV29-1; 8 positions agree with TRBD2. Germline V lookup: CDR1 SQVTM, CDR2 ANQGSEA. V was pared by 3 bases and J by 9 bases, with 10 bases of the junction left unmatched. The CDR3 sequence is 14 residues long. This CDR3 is CSVDGAGVAGEQFF. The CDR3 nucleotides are TGCAGCGTTGACGGAGCGGGAGTTGCTGGTGAGCAGTTCTTC.

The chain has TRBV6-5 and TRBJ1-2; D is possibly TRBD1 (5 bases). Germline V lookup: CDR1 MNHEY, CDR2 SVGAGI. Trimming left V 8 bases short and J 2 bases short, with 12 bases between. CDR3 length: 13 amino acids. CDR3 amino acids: CASSPRENYGYTF. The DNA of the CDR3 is TGTGCCAGCTCGCCCAGGGAAAACTATGGCTACACCTTC.

The CDR3 spells CASSSGKVGDRVYYEQYF. CDR3 DNA: TGTGCCAGCAGCTCAGGGAAAGTTGGGGACAGGGTTTACTACGAGCAGTACTTC. The V and J genes are TRBV11-2 and TRBJ2-7; TRBD1 agrees at 9 bases. CDR3 length: 18 amino acids. V lost 4 bases, J lost 3 bases, and 16 bases stayed unmatched. Germline assignment: CDR1 SGHAT and CDR2 FQNNGV.

The CDR3 reads CASSLVRETQYF. The DNA of the CDR3 is TGCGCCAGCAGCTTGGTCCGCGAGACCCAGTACTTC. The V and J genes are TRBV5-1 and TRBJ2-5; D uncertain. This CDR3 has 12 amino acids. CDR1 and CDR2 (germline): SGHRS, YFSETQ. Trimming took 0 bases from V and 5 from J, leaving 5 bases between them.

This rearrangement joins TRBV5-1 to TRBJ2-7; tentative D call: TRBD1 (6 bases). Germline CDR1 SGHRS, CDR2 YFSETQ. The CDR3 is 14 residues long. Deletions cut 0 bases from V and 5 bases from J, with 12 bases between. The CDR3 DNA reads TGCGCCAGCAGCTTGGTAGGACAGAGCCACGAGCAGTACTTC. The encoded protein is CASSLVGQSHEQYF.

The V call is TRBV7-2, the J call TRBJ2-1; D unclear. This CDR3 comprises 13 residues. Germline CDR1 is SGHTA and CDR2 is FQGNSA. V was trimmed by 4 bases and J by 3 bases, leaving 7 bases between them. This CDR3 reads CASSSQNYNEQFF. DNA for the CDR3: TGTGCCAGCAGCTCGCAAAACTACAATGAGCAGTTCTTC. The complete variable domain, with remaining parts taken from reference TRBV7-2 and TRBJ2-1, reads GAGVSQSPSNKVTEKGKDVELRCDPISGHTALYWYRQSLGQGLEFLIYFQGNSAPDKSGLPSDRFSAERTGGSVSTLTIQRTQQEDSAVYLCASSSQNYNEQFFGPGTRLTVL.